What follows is one T cell receptor (beta chain) and its context. The antigen is undetermined. This record comes from a study of cytomegalovirus exposure and HLA in healthy donors. The study, taken as a whole, reports: Altogether, about 160 TCR beta chains were recorded as cytomegalovirus-associated. A later analysis showed that HLA-associated TCR beta chains had undergone more clonal expansion than equally common others.

PCR involved 60 Vbeta and 13 Jbeta primers. Some clones are missing from TCRdb's copy, which holds only in-frame ones; the method was immunoSEQ multiplex PCR. Of over 140,000 clones listed, over 75% are singletons. CDR3 length equals 15 residues. In germline, CDR1 is MNHEY, CDR2 SMNVEV (reference sequence). The V and J ends lost 6 bases and 1 base, in that order; junction bases with no gene match: 7. The receptor was derived from a man aged 50-59 years in good health and CMV-seronegative. The sample comprised PBMCs. The chain carries TRBV27 and TRBJ1-1; 8 bases agree with TRBD1. The CDR3 sequence: CASRPIGQGNTEAFF. As DNA, the CDR3 is TGTGCCAGCAGGCCTATAGGACAGGGGAACACTGAAGCTTTCTTT.